The 19 T cell receptor beta chains below were found in one sample sequenced in a study of cytomegalovirus exposure and HLA in healthy donors. The PCR ran on 60 Vbeta and 13 Jbeta primers. Libraries were prepared by immunoSEQ multiplex PCR; TCRdb keeps only in-frame clonotypes and omits some of them. The repertoire holds some 210,000 clones, with approximately 78% as singletons. Sequenced sample: PBMCs. The source is a male donor in good health and CMV-seronegative.

The rearrangement links TRBV5-1 to TRBJ1-6, with 10 nucleotides matching TRBD1. CDR3 size: 19 residues. V was pared by 0 bases and J by 4 bases, with 10 bases of the junction left unmatched. The germline V gene encodes CDR1 SGHRS and CDR2 YFSETQ. CDR3 nucleotide sequence: TGCGCCAGCAGCTTGGCCCGGATGGACAGGGGGACTTATAATTCACCCCTCCACTTT. Translated, it gives CASSLARMDRGTYNSPLHF.

This clone was seen a few times. The chain couples TRBV5-5 to TRBJ1-1; D remains unclear. Looked up from germline, CDR1 is SGHKS and CDR2 is YYEKEE (reference sequence). The CDR3 extends over 13 amino acids. V was pared by 2 bases and J by 4 bases, with 9 bases between. As DNA, the CDR3 is TGTGCCAGCAGCTTTTCAGCGACCACTGAAGCTTTCTTT. Translated: CASSFSATTEAFF.

In its sample, this clone was seen a few times. The chain uses TRBV19 and TRBJ1-5, with D possibly being TRBD1 (6 bases). Trimming took off 5 bases at V and 0 bases at J, with 20 bases between the two ends. CDR3 length equals 18 residues. Germline CDR1 and CDR2: LNHDA and SQIVND (reference sequence). CDR3: CASSGGHPNPYSNQPQHF. The CDR3 nucleotides read TGTGCCAGTAGTGGGGGACACCCAAACCCATATAGCAATCAGCCCCAGCATTTT. Based on the CDR3 plus reference TRBV19 and TRBJ1-5, the full variable domain is DGGITQSPKYLFRKEGQNVTLSCEQNLNHDAMYWYRQDPGQGLRLIYYSQIVNDFQKGDIAEGYSVSREKKESFPLTVTSAQKNPTAFYLCASSGGHPNPYSNQPQHFGDGTRLSIL.

This rearrangement joins TRBV2 to TRBJ2-5, with 13 bases that match TRBD2. The end of the DNA aligns better with TRBJ2-7, so the J call may be wrong. Germline lookup yields CDR1 SNHLY and CDR2 FYNNEI. The CDR3 is 16 amino acids. The CDR3, as DNA: TGTGCCAGCCTTGAGAGGACTAGCGGGGGCTCCTACGAGCAGTACTTC. It specifies CASLERTSGGSYEQYF.

The chain combines TRBV5-1 with TRBJ2-7, with a possible D match to TRBD1 (6 bases). Germline lookup yields CDR1 SGHRS and CDR2 YFSETQ. The ends were cut back, 1 base at V and 6 bases at J, with 14 bases in the middle. There are 14 residues in the CDR3. The CDR3 sequence is CASSLMGAPREQYF. DNA for the CDR3: TGCGCCAGCAGCTTGATGGGGGCCCCCCGCGAGCAGTACTTC.

V gene TRBV5-1 combines with J gene TRBJ2-5, with D perhaps TRBD2 (6 bases). The CDR3 sequence is 15 residues long. Germline-derived CDR1 and CDR2 are SGHRS and YFSETQ. V shed 2 bases and J shed 0 bases, with 11 bases lying between them. DNA for the CDR3: TGCGCCAGCAGCTTCGGTAGCGGCCACCAAGAGACCCAGTACTTC. Translating gives CASSFGSGHQETQYF.

The chain couples TRBV5-1 to TRBJ2-3; 7 bases agree with TRBD2. Trimming took 3 bases from V and 8 from J; bases not matched to a gene: 9. This CDR3 spans 14 amino acids. Germline V gene lookup returns CDR1 SGHRS and CDR2 YFSETQ. The CDR3 region is CASSSGLPEGTQYF. For the CDR3, the DNA is TGCGCCAGCAGCTCGGGACTACCAGAGGGTACGCAGTATTTT.

This clone was detected a few times. This chain joins TRBV7-6 and TRBJ2-1; D not certain. CDR3 length: 17 residues. Germline V gives CDR1 SGHVS, CDR2 FNYEAQ. V was cut by 6 bases and J by 5 bases, with 23 bases left in between. For the CDR3, the DNA is TGTGCCAGCAGTCCCATCGGCGGATTCGCACTTGACAATGAGCAGTTCTTC. Amino acids: CASSPIGGFALDNEQFF.

In its sample, this clone was seen once. This rearrangement joins TRBV5-6 to TRBJ2-7; possible D gene TRBD1, 6 bases. V shed 3 bases and J shed 5 bases, with 15 bases lying between them. The CDR3 is made up of 14 amino acids. Per germline, CDR1 SGHDT and CDR2 YYEEEE. CDR3 amino acids: CASSYPTGPHEQYF. In nucleotides, the CDR3 is TGTGCCAGCAGCTACCCGACAGGTCCCCACGAGCAGTACTTC.

The gene calls are TRBV5-1 and TRBJ2-1, with TRBD2 identical over 7 bases. This CDR3 comprises 13 residues. V lost 7 bases and J lost 4; bases outside the gene matches: 5. The germline CDR1 and CDR2 sequences are SGHRS and YFSETQ. The CDR3 DNA reads as TGCGCCAGCGGAGGAGCGGGATACAATGAGCAGTTCTTC. It is translated as CASGGAGYNEQFF.

J is TRBJ2-7 and V is TRBV5-1, with D possibly TRBD1 on 6 matching bases. CDR3 length: 18 residues. The V gene lost 3 bases and the J gene lost 0 bases, with 22 bases spanning the gap. Germline CDR1 SGHRS, CDR2 YFSETQ. CDR3 bases: TGCGCCAGCAGCTCGGAGTTTGACAGGCGCCACCGCTCCTACGAGCAGTACTTC. Translation gives CASSSEFDRRHRSYEQYF.

The chain combines TRBV7-9 with TRBJ1-5; TRBD1 might be the D (5 bases). Germline lookup yields CDR1 SEHNR and CDR2 FQNEAQ (reference sequence). CDR3 length: 14 amino acids. Trimming took 3 bases from V and 3 from J, leaving 9 bases between them. CDR3 nucleotide sequence: TGTGCCAGCAGCTTCGCAGGGAACAATCAGCCCCAGCATTTT. This codes for CASSFAGNNQPQHF.

The V call is TRBV7-9, the J call TRBJ2-6; 7 bases are a match to TRBD1. This CDR3 spans 19 amino acids. V gave up 10 bases and J gave up 0 bases; unmatched junction bases: 18. Germline V gene data show CDR1 as SEHNR and CDR2 as FQNEAQ (reference sequence). CDR3 amino acids: CAKNPIGQAPLSGANVLTF. The CDR3 DNA is TGTGCCAAGAATCCCATCGGACAGGCTCCTCTCTCTGGGGCCAACGTCCTGACTTTC.

This clone was counted once. This chain connects TRBV19 to TRBJ1-2, with D tentatively TRBD1 (6 bases). The CDR3 has 15 residues. Trimming pared 5 bases from V and 0 bases from J, leaving 13 bases between. Germline CDR1 and CDR2: LNHDA and SQIVND (reference sequence). DNA of the CDR3: TGTGCCAGTAGTCCACAGGACAGATCTAACTATGGCTACACCTTC. Translating gives CASSPQDRSNYGYTF.

The chain joins TRBV5-6 to TRBJ2-1; 9 nucleotides match TRBD1. Germline V gene sequence: CDR1 SGHDT, CDR2 YYEEEE. This CDR3 spans 15 amino acids. V gave up 4 bases and J gave up 8 bases; unmatched junction bases: 10. The CDR3 nucleotides read TGTGCCAGCAGCCCCCCGGGGACAGGGTGGGATGAGCAGTTCTTC. It encodes CASSPPGTGWDEQFF.

This clone showed up just a few times. The V and J genes are TRBV6-1 and TRBJ2-1; weak D call: TRBD2 (6 bases). The V end was cut by 5 bases, the J end by 2 bases, with 13 bases between. The length of the CDR3 is 15 residues. Germline CDR1 is MNHNS and CDR2 is SASEGT. The CDR3 DNA is TGTGCCAGCAGTCGTGGGGGAGGTCCCTACAATGAGCAGTTCTTC. Residues: CASSRGGGPYNEQFF.

The chain recombines TRBV27 with TRBJ2-1; possibly TRBD1 for D (5 bases). The CDR3 has 14 residues. The germline V and J ends were trimmed by 6 bases and 8 bases, with 17 bases remaining between them. CDR1 is MNHEY and CDR2 is SMNVEV in the germline V gene (reference sequence). The CDR3, as DNA: TGTGCCAGCAGACCTTGGACAAACCCCGATGAGCAGTTCTTC. It encodes CASRPWTNPDEQFF.

Comments on this clone: A junction boundary mismatches the germline segment, possibly from a read error. The chain recombines TRBV5-1 with TRBJ2-7, with 7 positions matching TRBD2. CDR1 and CDR2 from the germline V gene are SGHRS and YFSETQ. The CDR3 sequence is 15 residues long. CDR3 amino acids: CASSPGLGPPKPWVF. CDR3 in DNA: TGCGCCAGCAGCCCAGGACTAGGGCCCCCCAAGCCTTGGGTATTC.

The V call is TRBV19, the J call TRBJ1-2, with D tentatively TRBD1 (6 bases). CDR1 is LNHDA, CDR2 SQIVND, per germline (reference sequence). Trimming took 9 bases from V and 5 from J, leaving 13 bases between them. The CDR3 has 12 residues. DNA for the CDR3: TGTGCCAGACCGAACAGGGATTATGGCTACACCTTC. This codes for CARPNRDYGYTF.